This passage covers 9 T cell receptor beta chains from one sample sequenced in a study of blood T cells in healthy people across ages (dated by TCRdb to about 2015). Libraries were built with 5' RACE. Sequencing took place on an Illumina HiSeq 2500. The second PCR ran for roughly 6 to 11 cycles and used a J-beta primer mix along with a sample-barcoded 5' primer. TCRdb reprocessing: public reads trimmed at Q25 with fastp, clones called with MiXCR, in-frame beta chains kept. A single entry per CDR3 protein holds the most common genes and DNA from its merged rows. The sample profile shows around 400,000 distinct CDR3 sequences; approximately 51% of them were found once. Jointly, the top ten make up approximately 51% of the sample. Material for sequencing was blood. The receptors originated from a man in his fifties or sixties in good health.

This clonotype came up a few times. This chain links TRBV4-3 with TRBJ2-1; TRBD2 might be the D (6 bases). The germline V gene encodes CDR1 LGHNA and CDR2 YSLEER. The V and J ends lost 0 bases and 4 bases respectively, with 16 bases between them. The CDR3 loop spans 17 amino acids. CDR3 amino acids: CASSQDLGGVGYNEQFF. CDR3 coding DNA: TGCGCCAGCAGCCAAGATCTTGGAGGGGTCGGTTACAATGAGCAGTTCTTC.

This clonotype was seen once. The V gene is TRBV20-1, the J gene TRBJ2-1; D not resolved. The J call is in doubt because the DNA end fits TRBJ2-7 better. Germline V gene data show CDR1 as DFQATT and CDR2 as SNEGSKA (reference sequence). This CDR3 has 14 amino acids. CDR3 amino acids: CSARDRGVYNEQYF. Written as DNA, the CDR3 is TGCAGTGCTAGGGACCGCGGCGTATACAATGAGCAGTACTTC.

This clonotype was observed at least ten times. V gene TRBV20-1 combines with J gene TRBJ1-1, with D unresolved. Germline values: CDR1 DFQATT, CDR2 SNEGSKA (reference sequence). The V gene lost 3 bases and the J gene lost 1 base, with 15 bases spanning the gap. CDR3 length: 15 residues. The CDR3 spells CSASPTLLKNTEAFF. In DNA form, the CDR3 reads TGCAGTGCTAGTCCGACGCTATTGAAGAACACTGAAGCTTTCTTT.

This chain connects TRBV7-9 to TRBJ2-1; 13 nucleotides match TRBD2. The CDR3 has 17 amino acids. V was pared by 4 bases and J by 7 bases, with 10 bases of the junction left unmatched. The germline CDR1 and CDR2 sequences are SEHNR and FQNEAQ (reference sequence). This chain's CDR3 is CASSSRLAGGRGNEQFF. As DNA, the CDR3 is TGTGCCAGCAGCTCTAGACTAGCGGGAGGCCGGGGGAATGAGCAGTTCTTC.

The chain joins TRBV6-2 or TRBV6-3 to TRBJ1-1; TRBD1 aligns across 9 bases. CDR1 is MNHEY and CDR2 is SVGEGT in the germline V gene. J was trimmed by 0 bases and V by 5 bases; bases with no gene match: 1. There are 14 residues in the CDR3. The CDR3 sequence: CASSGQGLNTEAFF. The CDR3, as DNA: TGTGCCAGCAGTGGACAGGGGTTGAACACTGAAGCTTTCTTT.

The gene calls are TRBV7-8 and TRBJ2-3; possible D gene TRBD1, 5 bases. From germline, CDR1 is SGHVS and CDR2 FQNEAQ. There are 15 residues in the CDR3. The V end lost 5 bases, the J end lost 3 bases, and 15 bases lay between the germline ends. CDR3 sequence (DNA): TGTGCCAGCAGCCCCAGGGCCGCTACTACAGATACGCAGTATTTT. Protein sequence: CASSPRAATTDTQYF.

The rearrangement uses TRBV20-1 and TRBJ2-1; no firm D call. Near its end, the DNA agrees better with TRBJ2-7, so the J call may be wrong. The CDR3 has 14 residues. Germline values: CDR1 DFQATT, CDR2 SNEGSKA (reference sequence). The CDR3 region has the DNA TGCAGTGCTAGAAAAGCTAACTCCTACAATGAGCAGTACTTC. Its translation: CSARKANSYNEQYF.

The V call is TRBV3-1, the J call TRBJ1-2; 8 positions match TRBD1. The CDR3 is made up of 15 amino acids. The germline V gene encodes CDR1 LGHDT and CDR2 YNNKEL (reference sequence). V dropped 1 base and J dropped 2; count of bases not matched to a gene: 3. The CDR3 is CASSQAPGGNYGYTF. CDR3 DNA sequence: TGTGCCAGCAGCCAAGCACCAGGGGGCAACTATGGCTACACCTTC.

CDR3 amino acids: CASSLDSTRGNIQYF. CDR3 DNA sequence: TGTGCCAGCAGCTTAGATTCGACCAGGGGAAACATTCAGTACTTC. The rearrangement joins TRBV11-2 to TRBJ2-5, with a possible D match to TRBD1 (6 bases). The closer fit of TRBJ2-4 to the DNA end suggests the J call may be wrong. The CDR3 is made up of 15 amino acids. Germline-derived CDR1 and CDR2 are SGHAT and FQNNGV.